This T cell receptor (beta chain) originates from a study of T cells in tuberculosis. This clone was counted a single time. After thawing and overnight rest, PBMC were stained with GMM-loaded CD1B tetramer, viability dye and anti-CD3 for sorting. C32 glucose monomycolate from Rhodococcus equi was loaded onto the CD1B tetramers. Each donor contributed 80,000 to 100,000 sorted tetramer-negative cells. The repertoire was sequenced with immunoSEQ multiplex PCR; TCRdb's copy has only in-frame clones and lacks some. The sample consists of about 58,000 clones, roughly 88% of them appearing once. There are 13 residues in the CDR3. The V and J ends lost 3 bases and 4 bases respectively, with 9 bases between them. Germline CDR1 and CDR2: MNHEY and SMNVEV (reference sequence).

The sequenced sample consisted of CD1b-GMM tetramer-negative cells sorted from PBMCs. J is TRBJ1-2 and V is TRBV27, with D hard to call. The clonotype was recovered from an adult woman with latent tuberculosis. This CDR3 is CASSLDGSYGYTF. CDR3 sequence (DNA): TGTGCCAGCAGTTTGGACGGGAGCTATGGCTACACCTTC.